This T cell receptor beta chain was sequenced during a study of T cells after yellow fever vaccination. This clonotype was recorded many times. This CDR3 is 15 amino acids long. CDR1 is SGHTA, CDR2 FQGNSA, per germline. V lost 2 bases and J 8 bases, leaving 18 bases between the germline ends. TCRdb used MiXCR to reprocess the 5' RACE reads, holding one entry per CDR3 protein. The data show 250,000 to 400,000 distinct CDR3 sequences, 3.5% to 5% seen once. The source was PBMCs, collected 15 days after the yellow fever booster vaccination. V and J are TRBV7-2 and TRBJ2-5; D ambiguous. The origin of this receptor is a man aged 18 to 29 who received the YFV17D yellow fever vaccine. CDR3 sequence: CASSLLGPVKNTQYF. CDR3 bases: TGTGCCAGCAGCTTACTCGGCCCTGTAAAGAATACCCAGTACTTC.